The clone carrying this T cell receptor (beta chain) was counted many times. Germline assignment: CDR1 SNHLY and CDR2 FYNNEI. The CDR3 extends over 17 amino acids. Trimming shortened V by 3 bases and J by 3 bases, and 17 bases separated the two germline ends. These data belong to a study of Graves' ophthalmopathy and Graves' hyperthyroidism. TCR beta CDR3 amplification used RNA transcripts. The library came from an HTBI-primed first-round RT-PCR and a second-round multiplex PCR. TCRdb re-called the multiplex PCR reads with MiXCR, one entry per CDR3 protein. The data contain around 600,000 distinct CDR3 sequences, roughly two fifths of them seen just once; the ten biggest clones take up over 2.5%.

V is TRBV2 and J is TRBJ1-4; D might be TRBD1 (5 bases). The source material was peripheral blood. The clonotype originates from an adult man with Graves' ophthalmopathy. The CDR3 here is CASSELAGKAPNEKLFF. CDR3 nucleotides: TGTGCCAGCAGTGAGTTGGCAGGGAAGGCGCCTAATGAAAAACTGTTTTTT.